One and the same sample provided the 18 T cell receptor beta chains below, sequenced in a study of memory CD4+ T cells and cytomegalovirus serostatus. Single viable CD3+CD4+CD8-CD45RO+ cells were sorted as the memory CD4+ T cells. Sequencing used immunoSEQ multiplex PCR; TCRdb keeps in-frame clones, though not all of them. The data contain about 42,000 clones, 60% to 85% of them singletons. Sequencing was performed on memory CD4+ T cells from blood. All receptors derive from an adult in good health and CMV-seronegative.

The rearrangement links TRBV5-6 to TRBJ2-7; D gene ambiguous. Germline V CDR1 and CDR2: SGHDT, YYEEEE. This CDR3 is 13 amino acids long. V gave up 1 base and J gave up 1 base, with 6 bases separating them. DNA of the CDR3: TGTGCCAGCAGCTTGTCTTTTTCCTACGAGCAGTACTTC. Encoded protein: CASSLSFSYEQYF.

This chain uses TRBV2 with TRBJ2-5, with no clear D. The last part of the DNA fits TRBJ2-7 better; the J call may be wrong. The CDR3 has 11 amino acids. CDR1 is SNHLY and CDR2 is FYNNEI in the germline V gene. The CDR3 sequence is CASSYADEQYF. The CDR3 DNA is TGTGCCAGCAGCTACGCAGACGAGCAGTACTTC.

Here the CDR3 DNA reads TGTGCCAGCAGCGCCGAAGCGGGGATTGAAGCTTTCTTT. Its protein product is CASSAEAGIEAFF. V and J are TRBV7-2 and TRBJ1-1; D is undetermined. Per germline, CDR1 SGHTA and CDR2 FQGNSA. This CDR3 comprises 13 residues. The ends were cut back, 5 bases at V and 7 bases at J, with 14 bases in the middle.

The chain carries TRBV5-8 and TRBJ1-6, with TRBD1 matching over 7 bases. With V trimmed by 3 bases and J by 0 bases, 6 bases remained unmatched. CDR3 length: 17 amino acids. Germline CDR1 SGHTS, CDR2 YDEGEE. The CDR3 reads CASSSSDRSSYNSPLHF. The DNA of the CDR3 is TGTGCCAGCAGCTCCTCGGACAGGAGCTCCTATAATTCACCCCTCCACTTT.

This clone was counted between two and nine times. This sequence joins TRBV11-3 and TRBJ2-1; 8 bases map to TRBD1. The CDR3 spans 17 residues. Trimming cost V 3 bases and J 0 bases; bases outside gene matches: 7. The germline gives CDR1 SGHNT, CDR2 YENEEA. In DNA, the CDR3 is TGTGCCAGCAGCTTGCGGACAGGGATAAGCTCCTACAATGAGCAGTTCTTC. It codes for CASSLRTGISSYNEQFF.

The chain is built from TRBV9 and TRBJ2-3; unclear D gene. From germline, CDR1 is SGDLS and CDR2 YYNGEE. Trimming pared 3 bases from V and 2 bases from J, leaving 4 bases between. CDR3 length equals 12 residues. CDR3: CASSADTDTQYF. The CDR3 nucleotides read TGTGCCAGCAGCGCGGACACAGATACGCAGTATTTT.

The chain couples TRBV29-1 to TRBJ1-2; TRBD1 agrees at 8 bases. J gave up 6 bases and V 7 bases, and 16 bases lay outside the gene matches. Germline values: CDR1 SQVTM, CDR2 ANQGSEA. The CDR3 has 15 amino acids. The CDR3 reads CSAVDRGRPQDGYTF. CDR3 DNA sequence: TGCAGCGCTGTTGACAGGGGAAGACCTCAAGATGGCTACACCTTC.

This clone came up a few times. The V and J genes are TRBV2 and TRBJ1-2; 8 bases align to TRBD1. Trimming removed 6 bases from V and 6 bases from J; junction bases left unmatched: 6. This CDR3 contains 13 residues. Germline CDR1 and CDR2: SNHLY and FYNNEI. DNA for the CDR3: TGTGCCAGCAGACCCGACAGGGGTCATGGCTACACCTTC. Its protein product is CASRPDRGHGYTF. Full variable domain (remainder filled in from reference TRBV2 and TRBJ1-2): EPEVTQTPSHQVTQMGQEVILRCVPISNHLYFYWYRQILGQKVEFLVSFYNNEISEKSEIFDDQFSVERPDGSNFTLKIRSTKLEDSAMYFCASRPDRGHGYTFGSGTRLTVV.

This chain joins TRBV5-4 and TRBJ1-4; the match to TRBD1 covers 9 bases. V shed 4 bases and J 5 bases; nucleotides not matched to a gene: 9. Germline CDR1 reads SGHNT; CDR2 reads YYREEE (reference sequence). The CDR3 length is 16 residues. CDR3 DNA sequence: TGTGCCAGCAGCCTACAGGGGGCGCGGGGGAATGAAAAACTGTTTTTT. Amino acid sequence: CASSLQGARGNEKLFF.

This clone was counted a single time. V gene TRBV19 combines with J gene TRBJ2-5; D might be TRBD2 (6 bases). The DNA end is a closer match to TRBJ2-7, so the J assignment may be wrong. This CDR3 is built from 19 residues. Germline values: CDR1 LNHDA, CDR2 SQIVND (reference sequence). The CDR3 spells CASSVYRGAGGTSSYEQYF. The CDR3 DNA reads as TGTGCCAGTAGTGTCTATAGGGGAGCTGGAGGGACCAGCTCCTACGAGCAGTACTTC.

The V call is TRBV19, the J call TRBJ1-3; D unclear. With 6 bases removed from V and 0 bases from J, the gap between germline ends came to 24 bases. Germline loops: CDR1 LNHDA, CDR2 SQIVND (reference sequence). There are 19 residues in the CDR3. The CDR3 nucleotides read TGTGCCAGTAGGAGCTCGCCGGGGAGGGTCGGATTCTCTGGAAACACCATATATTTT. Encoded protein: CASRSSPGRVGFSGNTIYF.

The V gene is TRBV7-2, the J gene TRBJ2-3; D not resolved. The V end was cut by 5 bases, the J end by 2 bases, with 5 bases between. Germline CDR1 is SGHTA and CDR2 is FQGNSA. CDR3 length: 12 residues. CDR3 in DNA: TGTGCCAGCAGCCAGTCCACAGATACGCAGTATTTT. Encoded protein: CASSQSTDTQYF. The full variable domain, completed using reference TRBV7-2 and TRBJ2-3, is GAGVSQSPSNKVTEKGKDVELRCDPISGHTALYWYRQSLGQGLEFLIYFQGNSAPDKSGLPSDRFSAERTGGSVSTLTIQRTQQEDSAVYLCASSQSTDTQYFGPGTRLTVL.

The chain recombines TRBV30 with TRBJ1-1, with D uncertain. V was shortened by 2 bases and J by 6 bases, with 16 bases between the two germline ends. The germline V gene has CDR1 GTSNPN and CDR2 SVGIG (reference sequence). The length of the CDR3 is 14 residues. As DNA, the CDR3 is TGTGCCTGGAGTTATACAGTCCGGGCCGCTGAAGCTTTCTTT. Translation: CAWSYTVRAAEAFF.

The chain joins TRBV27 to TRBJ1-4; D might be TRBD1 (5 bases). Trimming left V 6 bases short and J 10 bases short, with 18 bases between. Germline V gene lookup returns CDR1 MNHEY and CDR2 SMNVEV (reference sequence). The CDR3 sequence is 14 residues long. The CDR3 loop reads CASSEWSGRGKLFF. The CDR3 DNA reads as TGTGCCAGCAGCGAGTGGTCAGGTAGGGGAAAACTGTTTTTT.

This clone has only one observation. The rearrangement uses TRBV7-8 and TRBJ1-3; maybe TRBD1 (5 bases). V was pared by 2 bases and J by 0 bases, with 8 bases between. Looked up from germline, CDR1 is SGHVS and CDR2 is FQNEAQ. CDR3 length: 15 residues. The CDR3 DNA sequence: TGTGCCAGCAGCTTAAGGGGAAACTCTGGAAACACCATATATTTT. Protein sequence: CASSLRGNSGNTIYF. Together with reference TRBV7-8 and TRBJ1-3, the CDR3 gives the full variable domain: GAGVSQSPRYKVAKRGQDVALRCDPISGHVSLFWYQQALGQGPEFLTYFQNEAQLDKSGLPSDRFFAERPEGSVSTLKIQRTQQEDSAVYLCASSLRGNSGNTIYFGEGSWLTVV.

CDR3 sequence reads: CASSLPRRWDTKNIQYF. The CDR3 DNA sequence: TGTGCCAGCAGCTTACCCAGGAGGTGGGATACCAAAAACATTCAGTACTTC. The chain employs TRBV7-8 and TRBJ2-4, with D perhaps matching TRBD2 (5 bases). V lost 2 bases and J lost 2, with 16 bases in between. CDR1 is SGHVS and CDR2 is FQNEAQ in the germline V gene. The CDR3 runs 17 residues.

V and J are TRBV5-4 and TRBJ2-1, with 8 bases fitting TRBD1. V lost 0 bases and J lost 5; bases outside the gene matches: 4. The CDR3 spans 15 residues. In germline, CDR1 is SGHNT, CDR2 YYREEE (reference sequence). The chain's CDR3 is CASSLGDRSNNEQFF. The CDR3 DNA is TGTGCCAGCAGCTTGGGGGACAGGTCTAACAATGAGCAGTTCTTC.

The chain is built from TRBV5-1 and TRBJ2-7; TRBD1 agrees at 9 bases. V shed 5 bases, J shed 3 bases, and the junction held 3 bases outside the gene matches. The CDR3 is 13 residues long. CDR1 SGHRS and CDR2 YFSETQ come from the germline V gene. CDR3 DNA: TGCGCCAGCAGAAGGGACAGGGACTACGAGCAGTACTTC. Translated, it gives CASRRDRDYEQYF.